This TCR beta chain derives from a study of blood T cell repertoires in COVID-19 (dated by TCRdb to 2018 to 2020). At the level of the whole study: Samples from collaborators originated in the United States, Italy and Spain and spanned both the acute and convalescent phases of COVID-19. The prospective study material was composed of cDNA or gDNA derived from T cells, B-cell-depleted T cells, or PBMCs. The dataset comprised deeply sampled blood TCRbeta repertoires from subjects exposed to, actively infected with, or recovered from COVID-19. A freely available public database, intended as a resource for researchers studying the immune response to SARS-CoV-2, is where the repertoires were released. The samples were drawn from two sources: the first 160 participants of the ongoing ImmuneRACE study, and approximately 1,300 subjects contributed by 6 global collaborators. A de-identified subject ID, COVID-19 status, age in years and sex were almost always included in the sample metadata. Where available, HLA class I and class II types were obtained from metadata supplied by the sample provider rather than from assay-based typing.

TCRbeta CDR3 regions were amplified from genomic DNA by means of the immunoSEQ Assay, a bias-controlled multiplex PCR. The authors' analysis ran thus. The number of nucleated cells in each sample was estimated by amplification of reference gene primers within the assay. To quantify the absolute abundance of each unique TCRbeta CDR3 rearrangement, sequence reads were collapsed and filtered. For each sample, productive Simpson clonality was calculated as the square root of Simpson's diversity index across productive rearrangements. Held by TCRdb, this immuneACCESS table contains in-frame sequences only and omits some clones. Under half of the omission traces to an unresolved V gene where checked; the cause of the rest is unknown. V and J calls and clone size are copied from that table; D and trimming were computed from the DNA. This sample comprises some 170,000 clones, 75% to 85% of them detected only once. The ten largest account for 15% of the sample.

The full study reports these points: Clinical and demographic metadata were provided uncurated, with the amount varying by source and participant.

According to the germline V gene (reference sequence), CDR1 reads LNHDA and CDR2 reads SQIVND. The CDR3 contains 17 residues, cysteine and phenylalanine counted. Just the 51-base CDR3 DNA is kept, in frame starting at base 1. The junction shows trimming of 9 bases on V and 3 bases on J, and the gene matches do not reach 15 bases of it. Participants in the prospective study were enrolled through a virtual design, were aged roughly 18 to 90 years, and lived in about 25 United States geographic areas. To assign participants to cohorts, the prospective study relied on clinical history that participants themselves reported in a screening survey and a study questionnaire. Recovered participants in ImmuneRACE Cohort 3 were defined as having two consecutive negative NP/OP PCR tests, clearance from a healthcare professional, or resolution of symptoms. In the prospective study, whole blood, serum and a nasopharyngeal or oropharyngeal swab were collected from each participant by mobile phlebotomists. Prospective study participants could optionally give additional blood draws and questionnaires over an approximately 2-month period. Before DNA extraction, blood samples from the prospective study were shipped at room temperature or frozen.

This clone was counted a few times. What this receptor recognizes is not known. Base quality data are lacking; no much larger clone is found one base away. Sequencing was performed on PBMCs or T cells enriched from blood (not recorded which). The sequence derives from a man aged 45-60 years who had recovered from COVID-19. The rearranged segments are TRBV19 and TRBJ1-1; TRBD1 lines up with 11 middle nucleotides. The CDR3 region has the sequence CASSLRTGGGWYTEAFF. The DNA sequence is given as TGTGCCAGCAGCCTCCGGACAGGGGGCGGTTGGTACACTGAAGCTTTCTTT.